The source of this TCR beta chain is a study of naive and memory T cell subsets. Per the germline V gene, CDR1 is DFQATT and CDR2 is SNEGSKA (reference sequence). The ends were cut back, 3 bases at V and 4 bases at J, with 19 bases in the middle. The CDR3 runs to 16 residues. Regarding treatment: skin biopsy from PPD injection site in Mantoux-positive individual. An oligonucleotide containing a UMI was ligated to the 3' end of TCR cDNA. Reverse transcription used DNase-treated unsorted total RNA, aiming for about 1 to 1000 ng. This clonotype was recorded at least ten times. Ligated cDNA underwent four rounds of PCR with nested alpha and beta constant region primers and SP2. TCRdb processed the UMI-ligation and nested PCR reads anew with MiXCR; each CDR3 protein has one entry. The table includes 35,000 to 40,000 distinct CDR3 sequences, 11% detected once.

The rearrangement links TRBV20-1 to TRBJ2-1; the D gene is possibly TRBD1 (6 bases). The receptor was derived from an adult in good health. The sample here was skin, taken from a tuberculin skin test site. The CDR3 DNA is TGCAGTGCTAGGGCGGAAACAGGGAGCCCTTACAATGAGCAGTTCTTC. This gives the protein CSARAETGSPYNEQFF.